This T cell receptor beta chain stems from a study of shared T cell receptors in the human thymus. Here immunoSEQ multiplex PCR was the method, and the copy in TCRdb shows in-frame clones only, minus some. This table holds approximately 490,000 clones, 75% to 80% found once. The CDR3 loop spans 15 amino acids. CDR1 and CDR2 from the germline V gene are SGDLS and YYNGEE. The V and J ends lost 3 bases and 0 bases respectively, with 12 bases between them. The data were also submitted as part of a second study, on human thymus T cells. That study adds: Thymus specimens were resections from corrective heart surgery. Gene usage (both V and J) appeared biased in thymic and blood repertoires. A high degree of thymic repertoire overlap among unrelated individuals was reported in related research.

The sequence came from a boy under two years old with a congenital heart defect. The sample comprised thymocytes. V and J are TRBV9 and TRBJ1-2; a weak D match, TRBD1 (5 bases). The CDR3 DNA follows: TGTGCCAGCAGCGCAACCTGGGGCTCTAACTATGGCTACACCTTC. It codes for CASSATWGSNYGYTF.